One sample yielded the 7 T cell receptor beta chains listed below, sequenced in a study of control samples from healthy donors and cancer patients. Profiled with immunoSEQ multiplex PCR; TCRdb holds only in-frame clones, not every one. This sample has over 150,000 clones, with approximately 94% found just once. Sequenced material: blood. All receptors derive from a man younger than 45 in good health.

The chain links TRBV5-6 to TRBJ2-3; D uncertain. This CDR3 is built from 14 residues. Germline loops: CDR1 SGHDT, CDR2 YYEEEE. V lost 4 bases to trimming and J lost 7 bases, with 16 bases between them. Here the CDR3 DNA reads TGTGCCAGCAGCGCAAGTCCCCGAGTACATACGCAGTATTTT. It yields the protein CASSASPRVHTQYF.

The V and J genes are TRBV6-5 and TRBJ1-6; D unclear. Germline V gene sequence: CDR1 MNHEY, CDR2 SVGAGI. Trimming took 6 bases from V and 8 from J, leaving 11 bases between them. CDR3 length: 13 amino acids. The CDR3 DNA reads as TGTGCCAGCAGCGGCCGCGGGGATTCACCCCTCCACTTT. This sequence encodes CASSGRGDSPLHF.

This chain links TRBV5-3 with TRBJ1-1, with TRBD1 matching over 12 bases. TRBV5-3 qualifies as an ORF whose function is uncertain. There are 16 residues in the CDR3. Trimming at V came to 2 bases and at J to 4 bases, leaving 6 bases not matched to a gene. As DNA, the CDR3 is TGTGCCAGAAGCTTCCGGGACAGGGGGCGAGGCACTGAAGCTTTCTTT. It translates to CARSFRDRGRGTEAFF.

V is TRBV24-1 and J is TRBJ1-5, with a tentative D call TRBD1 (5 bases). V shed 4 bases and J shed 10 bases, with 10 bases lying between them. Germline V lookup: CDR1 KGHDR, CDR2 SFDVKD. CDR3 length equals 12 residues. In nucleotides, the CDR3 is TGTGCCACCAGTGACCTCGACAGTCCCCAGCATTTT. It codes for CATSDLDSPQHF.

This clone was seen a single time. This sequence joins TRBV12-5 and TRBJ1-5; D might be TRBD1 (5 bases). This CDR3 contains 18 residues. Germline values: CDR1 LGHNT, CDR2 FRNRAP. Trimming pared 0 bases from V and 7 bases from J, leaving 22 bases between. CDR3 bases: TGTGCTAGTGGTTTGGTAGTAGGGGTCGAGGGGCAGTTGCAGCCCCAGCATTTT. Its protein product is CASGLVVGVEGQLQPQHF.

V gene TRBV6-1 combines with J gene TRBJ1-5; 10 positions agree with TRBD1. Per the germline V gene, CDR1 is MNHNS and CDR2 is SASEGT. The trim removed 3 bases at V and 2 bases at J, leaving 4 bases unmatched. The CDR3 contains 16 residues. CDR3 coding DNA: TGTGCCAGCAGTGAGACAGGGGGCCGGGGCAATCAGCCCCAGCATTTT. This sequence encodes CASSETGGRGNQPQHF.

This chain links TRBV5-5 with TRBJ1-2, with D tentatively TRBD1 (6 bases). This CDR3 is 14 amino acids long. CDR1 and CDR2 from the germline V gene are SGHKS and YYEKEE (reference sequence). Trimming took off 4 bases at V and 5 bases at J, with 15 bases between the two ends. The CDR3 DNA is TGTGCCAGCAGCCCCTCCGGGACAAGGTATGGCTACACCTTC. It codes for CASSPSGTRYGYTF.